The 30 T cell receptor beta chains below were found in one sample sequenced in a study of T-cell memory formation after mild COVID-19. One entry per CDR3 protein results from TCRdb running MiXCR on the 5' RACE reads. This table holds some 120,000 distinct CDR3 sequences, approximately 15% found once. The sample consisted of PBMCs or a T cell subset sorted from them (not recorded which). These receptor sequences come from a man between 18 and 35 years old who had mild COVID-19 (a few samples of this study predate the infection). Cell type and time point are not known.

In this sample, this clonotype turned up a few times. The gene calls are TRBV7-3 and TRBJ2-3; weak D call: TRBD2 (6 bases). The V end lost 3 bases, the J end lost 6 bases, and 10 bases lay between the germline ends. Germline V CDR1 and CDR2: SGHTA, FQGTGA. The CDR3 extends over 13 amino acids. CDR3 residues: CASSLARGDTQYF. DNA for the CDR3: TGTGCCAGCAGCTTGGCCCGGGGGGATACGCAGTATTTT.

In this sample, this clonotype turned up a few times. V and J are TRBV24-1 and TRBJ2-5; weak D call: TRBD2 (6 bases). The CDR3 loop spans 13 amino acids. Looked up from germline, CDR1 is KGHDR and CDR2 is SFDVKD. Trimming took off 5 bases at V and 3 bases at J, with 9 bases between the two ends. CDR3 protein: CATSAGVEETQYF. Written as DNA, the CDR3 is TGTGCCACCAGTGCGGGGGTTGAAGAGACCCAGTACTTC.

The J gene is TRBJ1-1, the V gene TRBV3-1; D is unclear. This CDR3 is 13 amino acids long. V lost 4 bases to trimming and J lost 3 bases, with 9 bases between them. From germline, CDR1 is LGHDT and CDR2 YNNKEL (reference sequence). CDR3 in DNA: TGTGCCAGCAGCCGGAATGATGACACTGAAGCTTTCTTT. It specifies CASSRNDDTEAFF.

This clonotype has a handful of counts. The chain links TRBV5-1 to TRBJ2-3, with D possibly TRBD2 on 6 matching bases. Germline V gene lookup returns CDR1 SGHRS and CDR2 YFSETQ. Trimming shortened V by 3 bases and J by 2 bases, and 10 bases separated the two germline ends. The CDR3 covers 14 residues. The CDR3 is CASSWRDLTDTQYF. CDR3 coding DNA: TGCGCCAGCAGCTGGCGGGACCTCACAGATACGCAGTATTTT.

This clonotype was counted at least ten times. The genes are TRBV12-3 or TRBV12-4 and TRBJ2-4; maybe TRBD2 (5 bases). Trimming shortened V by 2 bases and J by 9 bases, and 11 bases separated the two germline ends. The CDR3 sequence is 13 residues long. The chain's CDR3 is CASSLLAGPIQYF. The CDR3 nucleotides read TGTGCCAGCAGTTTACTAGCCGGACCCATTCAGTACTTC.

This clonotype was counted only a few times. The rearrangement joins TRBV18 to TRBJ2-3, with unresolved D. V was cut by 5 bases and J by 6 bases, with 12 bases left in between. CDR1 is KGHSH and CDR2 is LQKENI in the germline V gene. The CDR3 length is 13 residues. CDR3 nucleotides: TGTGCCAGCTCAGCCACACCCGCGGATACGCAGTATTTT. Protein product: CASSATPADTQYF. The variable domain in full, completed from reference TRBV18 and TRBJ2-3, reads NAGVMQNPRHLVRRRGQEARLRCSPMKGHSHVYWYRQLPEEGLKFMVYLQKENIIDESGMPKERFSAEFPKEGPSILRIQQVVRGDSAAYFCASSATPADTQYFGPGTRLTVL.

This clonotype was found many times. V gene TRBV6-5 combines with J gene TRBJ2-5; tentatively, D is TRBD1 or TRBD2 (5 bases each). This CDR3 region has 13 residues. V was clipped by 5 bases and J by 3 bases, with 10 bases between them. Germline loops: CDR1 MNHEY, CDR2 SVGAGI. CDR3 protein: CASSPRDEETQYF. The CDR3 DNA reads TGTGCCAGCAGTCCCCGGGACGAAGAGACCCAGTACTTC.

This clonotype was detected only a few times. V gene TRBV7-2 combines with J gene TRBJ2-3; D gene unclear. This CDR3 contains 14 residues. V shed 4 bases and J shed 1 base, with 9 bases lying between them. From germline, CDR1 is SGHTA and CDR2 FQGNSA. CDR3 in amino acids: CASSYSLGTDTQYF. CDR3 DNA: TGTGCCAGCAGCTACTCCTTGGGCACAGATACGCAGTATTTT. The full variable domain, rest sourced from reference TRBV7-2 and TRBJ2-3, is GAGVSQSPSNKVTEKGKDVELRCDPISGHTALYWYRQSLGQGLEFLIYFQGNSAPDKSGLPSDRFSAERTGGSVSTLTIQRTQQEDSAVYLCASSYSLGTDTQYFGPGTRLTVL.

The CDR3 here is CSVGMAGRTHSGANVLTF. CDR3 nucleotides: TGCAGCGTTGGAATGGCAGGGAGAACTCACTCTGGGGCCAACGTCCTGACTTTC. The genes are TRBV29-1 and TRBJ2-6, with D perhaps assigned TRBD1 or TRBD2 (5 bases each). With 4 bases removed from V and 0 bases from J, the gap between germline ends came to 19 bases. CDR3 length: 18 residues. From germline, CDR1 is SQVTM and CDR2 ANQGSEA.

V and J are TRBV20-1 and TRBJ2-5; D gene uncertain. V was trimmed by 5 bases and J by 2 bases, leaving 9 bases between them. The CDR3 is 12 amino acids. CDR1 DFQATT and CDR2 SNEGSKA come from the germline V gene (reference sequence). The CDR3 DNA reads TGCAGTGCTGTCGTTCGACAAGAGACCCAGTACTTC. Amino acid sequence: CSAVVRQETQYF.

The chain uses TRBV7-9 and TRBJ2-3; the match to TRBD2 covers 12 bases. Germline V gene sequence: CDR1 SEHNR, CDR2 FQNEAQ (reference sequence). V shed 6 bases, J shed 4 bases, and the junction held 8 bases outside the gene matches. This CDR3 comprises 16 residues. The CDR3 loop reads CASRSKLAGGSDTQYF. The CDR3 region has the DNA TGTGCCAGCAGATCGAAACTAGCGGGGGGTTCAGATACGCAGTATTTT.

CDR3 coding DNA: TGTGCCAGCAGCCAAGCAAAGGCCCCGCCGGGGGATACGCAGTATTTT. It translates to CASSQAKAPPGDTQYF. The V and J genes are TRBV4-2 and TRBJ2-3; possibly TRBD2 for D (5 bases). The CDR3 runs 16 residues. V was clipped by 1 base and J by 6 bases, with 17 bases between them. Germline CDR1 is LGHNA and CDR2 is YNFKEQ.

V is TRBV2 and J is TRBJ2-2; TRBD2 might be the D (5 bases). The CDR3 runs to 13 residues. V was cut by 5 bases and J by 6 bases, with 10 bases left in between. Germline-derived CDR1 and CDR2 are SNHLY and FYNNEI. Here the CDR3 DNA reads TGTGCCAGCAGTAAAGACTATTCCGGGGAGCTGTTTTTT. Amino acids: CASSKDYSGELFF.

This chain links TRBV7-3 with TRBJ2-2; 8 bases agree with TRBD1. From germline, CDR1 is SGHTA and CDR2 FQGTGA. This CDR3 is 15 amino acids long. V lost 4 bases and J lost 4; bases outside the gene matches: 5. The CDR3, as DNA: TGTGCCAGCAGCTCGGGACAGGCCGGCACCGGGGAGCTGTTTTTT. Amino acid sequence: CASSSGQAGTGELFF.

The genes are TRBV6-6 and TRBJ2-3; 7 nucleotides line up with TRBD2. Germline lookup yields CDR1 MNHNY and CDR2 SVGAGI (reference sequence). The CDR3 consists of 14 residues. V gave up 4 bases and J gave up 1 base; unmatched junction bases: 2. The CDR3 DNA follows: TGTGCCAGCAGTTCGGGAGGTCGCACAGATACGCAGTATTTT. As protein: CASSSGGRTDTQYF.

The sample holds many counts of this clonotype. The chain uses TRBV7-2 and TRBJ2-5; D is unresolved. The germline V gene has CDR1 SGHTA and CDR2 FQGNSA. This CDR3 is 13 amino acids long. Between the trimmed V and J ends, which lost 0 bases and 2 bases, there was a span of 4 bases. The CDR3 coding sequence is TGTGCCAGCAGCTTAGCCAGGCAAGAGACCCAGTACTTC. It yields the protein CASSLARQETQYF.

This clonotype was recorded a few times. J is TRBJ2-1 and V is TRBV20-1, with 7 bases that match TRBD2. Germline V gene lookup returns CDR1 DFQATT and CDR2 SNEGSKA (reference sequence). This CDR3 contains 17 residues. After removal of 0 bases from V and 0 bases from J, the junction contained 8 bases not matched to a gene. Here the CDR3 DNA reads TGCAGTGCTAGAGATCTAAGCGGGGAATTCTCCTACAATGAGCAGTTCTTC. This sequence encodes CSARDLSGEFSYNEQFF.

In its sample, this clonotype was seen a few times. CDR3 sequence reads: CASSLAGNALNIQYF. Here the CDR3 DNA reads TGCGCCAGCAGCTTGGCAGGAAATGCTTTGAACATTCAGTACTTC. V is TRBV5-1 and J is TRBJ2-4; no reliable D call. Deletions cut 0 bases from V and 7 bases from J, with 14 bases between. Germline V gene data show CDR1 as SGHRS and CDR2 as YFSETQ. The CDR3 length is 15 residues.

This clonotype was seen only a few times. The genes are TRBV29-1 and TRBJ2-3; D gene uncertain. Per germline, CDR1 SQVTM and CDR2 ANQGSEA. The V end was cut by 5 bases, the J end by 5 bases, with 14 bases between. This CDR3 contains 13 residues. The CDR3 reads CSVLVVSRDTQYF. The CDR3 DNA reads as TGCAGCGTTTTGGTAGTCTCTCGAGATACGCAGTATTTT.

The table lists this clonotype with many counts. The chain carries TRBV4-3 and TRBJ2-1, with TRBD1 matching 9 bases. CDR3 length equals 15 residues. Germline V CDR1 and CDR2: LGHNA, YSLEER. Unmatched junction bases numbered 9, after V lost 4 bases and J lost 8 bases. The CDR3 reads CASSLDRGSSYEQFF. The CDR3, as DNA: TGCGCCAGCAGCCTCGACAGGGGGTCTAGTTATGAGCAGTTCTTC.

V is TRBV7-8 and J is TRBJ2-3; the D gene is possibly TRBD2 (7 bases). Looked up from germline, CDR1 is SGHVS and CDR2 is FQNEAQ. V was pared by 11 bases and J by 6 bases, with 18 bases between. The CDR3 covers 13 residues. The CDR3 DNA reads as TGTGCCGGCTCGCGGGGGCGTTCGGATACGCAGTATTTT. This gives the protein CAGSRGRSDTQYF. Drawing the rest from reference TRBV7-8 and TRBJ2-3, the complete variable domain is GAGVSQSPRYKVAKRGQDVALRCDPISGHVSLFWYQQALGQGPEFLTYFQNEAQLDKSGLPSDRFFAERPEGSVSTLKIQRTQQEDSAVYLCAGSRGRSDTQYFGPGTRLTVL.

This chain connects TRBV11-3 to TRBJ1-2; D unclear. CDR3 size: 14 residues. Germline CDR1 is SGHNT and CDR2 is YENEEA. With 2 bases removed from V and 10 bases from J, the gap between germline ends came to 17 bases. The CDR3 protein is CASSLKRALTFYTF. In DNA, the CDR3 is TGTGCCAGCAGCTTAAAGAGGGCACTGACCTTCTACACCTTC.

This clonotype was counted only a few times. V gene TRBV27 combines with J gene TRBJ1-4; D is perhaps TRBD1 (6 bases). Germline-derived CDR1 and CDR2 are MNHEY and SMNVEV (reference sequence). The CDR3 contains 14 residues. Trimming took off 9 bases at V and 6 bases at J, with 17 bases between the two ends. The CDR3 is CASRTGGWYEKLFF. In nucleotides, the CDR3 is TGTGCCAGTAGGACGGGGGGCTGGTATGAAAAACTGTTTTTT.

The rearrangement links TRBV11-2 to TRBJ1-2, with TRBD1 matching over 9 bases. J was trimmed by 7 bases and V by 2 bases; bases with no gene match: 8. The CDR3 loop spans 15 amino acids. CDR1 and CDR2 (germline): SGHAT, FQNNGV. CDR3: CASSLMGQGIGGYTF. In nucleotides, the CDR3 is TGTGCCAGCAGCTTAATGGGACAGGGTATAGGTGGCTACACCTTC.

This sequence joins TRBV9 and TRBJ2-1; 7 bases match TRBD2. In germline, CDR1 is SGDLS, CDR2 YYNGEE. The CDR3 sequence is 15 residues long. The ends lost 0 bases at V and 5 bases at J; junction bases unmatched: 5. The CDR3 DNA sequence: TGTGCCAGCAGCGTAGACCAGCGGGACGACAATGAGCAGTTCTTC. It encodes CASSVDQRDDNEQFF.

The J gene is TRBJ2-3, the V gene TRBV12-3 or TRBV12-4; D tentatively reads TRBD1 or TRBD2 (5 bases each). CDR3 length equals 13 residues. V lost 3 bases to trimming and J lost 5 bases, with 9 bases between them. CDR3 bases: TGTGCCAGCAGTTTGATGAGGGGAGATACGCAGTATTTT. Its translation is CASSLMRGDTQYF.

This clonotype showed up just a few times. The V and J genes are TRBV7-2 and TRBJ2-7; TRBD1 matches 7 bases. Unmatched junction bases numbered 10, after V lost 6 bases and J lost 2 bases. Germline CDR1 SGHTA, CDR2 FQGNSA. CDR3 length: 15 residues. The CDR3 DNA reads TGTGCCAGCAGTTCTGGGACAGCCTTCGCCTACGAGCAGTACGTC. The encoded protein is CASSSGTAFAYEQYV.

Regarding this clonotype: At one of its ends the junction is not consistent with the germline gene, which may arise from a read error. V and J are TRBV28 and TRBJ2-6, with D perhaps being TRBD1 or TRBD2 (5 bases each). This CDR3 contains 16 residues. CDR1 MDHEN and CDR2 SYDVKM come from the germline V gene. CDR3 in DNA: TGTGCCAGCAGTTTAGGGGGTCCAGGACGGTCCTCTGGTAGGGCTTTC. Protein product: CASSLGGPGRSSGRAF. Full variable domain (remainder filled in from reference TRBV28 and TRBJ2-6): DVKVTQSSRYLVKRTGEKVFLECVQDMDHENMFWYRQDPGLGLRLIYFSYDVKMKEKGDIPEGYSVSREKKERFSLILESASTNQTSMYLCASSLGGPGRSSGRAFGAGSRLTVL.

The chain couples TRBV6-2 or TRBV6-3 to TRBJ2-4; D is unresolved. The CDR3 length is 18 residues. Trimming cost V 6 bases and J 0 bases, with 21 bases left between them. CDR1 MNHEY and CDR2 SVGEGT come from the germline V gene. CDR3 DNA sequence: TGTGCCAGCAGCCTCCTAGGGAATTCTGCGCTAGCCAAAAACATTCAGTACTTC. Protein: CASSLLGNSALAKNIQYF.

The table lists this clonotype with a few counts. The gene calls are TRBV5-1 and TRBJ1-1; D call uncertain. Trimming removed 1 base at V and 2 bases at J, with 9 bases between. CDR3 length: 14 amino acids. The germline gives CDR1 SGHRS, CDR2 YFSETQ. The CDR3 reads CASSLYDGNTEAFF. In nucleotides, the CDR3 is TGCGCCAGCAGCTTGTACGACGGCAACACTGAAGCTTTCTTT.